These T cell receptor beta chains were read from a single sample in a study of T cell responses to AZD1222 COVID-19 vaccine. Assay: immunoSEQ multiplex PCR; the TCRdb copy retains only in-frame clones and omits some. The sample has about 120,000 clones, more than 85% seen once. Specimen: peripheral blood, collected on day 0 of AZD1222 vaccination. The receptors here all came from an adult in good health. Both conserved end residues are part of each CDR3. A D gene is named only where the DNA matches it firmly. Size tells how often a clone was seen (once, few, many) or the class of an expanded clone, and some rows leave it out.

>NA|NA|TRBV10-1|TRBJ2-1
TGCGCCAGCAGTGATTTCACTGGGAGCTCCTACAATGAGCAGTTCTTC
CASSDFTGSSYNEQFF
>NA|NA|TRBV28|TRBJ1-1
TGTGCCAGCACCCCACCGGGGGAGAGGGAAGCTTTCTTT
CASTPPGEREAFF
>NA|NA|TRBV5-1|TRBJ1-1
TGCGCCAGCACCACCGGCCCCTTGAACACTGAAGCTTTCTTT
CASTTGPLNTEAFF
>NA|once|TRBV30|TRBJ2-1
TGTGCCTGGAGTGTAAACTCCAATGAGCAGTTCTTC
CAWSVNSNEQFF
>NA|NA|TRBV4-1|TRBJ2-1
TGCGCCAGCAGCCAAGAGCGCGGCCATGAGCAGTTCTTC
CASSQERGHEQFF
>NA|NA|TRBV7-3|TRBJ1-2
TGTGCCAGCAGCTCCTCCGGTCAAGGCTACACCTTC
CASSSSGQGYTF
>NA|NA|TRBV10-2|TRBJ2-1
TGCGCCAGCAGTGAGTCGCGAGCGGGTATTTTTCATTACAATGAGCAGTTCTTC
CASSESRAGIFHYNEQFF
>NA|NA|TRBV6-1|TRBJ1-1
TGTGCCAGCAGTGAAGAGGGGTTGGCGAACACTGAAGCTTTCTTT
CASSEEGLANTEAFF
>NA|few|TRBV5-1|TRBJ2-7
TGCGCCAGCAGCGCCGGATCCTACGAGCAGTACTTC
CASSAGSYEQYF
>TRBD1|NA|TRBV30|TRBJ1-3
TGTGCCTGGAGCCCGAGCAGGACAGGGGTCGAAAACACCATATATTTT
CAWSPSRTGVENTIYF
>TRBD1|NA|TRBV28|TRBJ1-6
TGTGCCAGCAGTCTACCTCCTCAGGGGGTTGCTAATTCACCCCTCCACTTT
CASSLPPQGVANSPLHF
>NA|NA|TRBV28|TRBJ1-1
TGTGCCAGCAGCTCCCCCCCACGTAACACTGAAGCTTTCTTT
CASSSPPRNTEAFF
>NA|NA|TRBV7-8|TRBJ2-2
TGTGCCAGCAGCCCGTTGATTCGGGCCTCGAACACCGGGGAGCTGTTTTTT
CASSPLIRASNTGELFF
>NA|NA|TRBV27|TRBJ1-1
TGTGCCAGCGGACGATATGAAGCTTTCTTT
CASGRYEAFF
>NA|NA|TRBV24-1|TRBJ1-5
TGTGCCACCAGTGCCCCCGGCGGGACCAATCAGCCCCAGCATTTT
CATSAPGGTNQPQHF
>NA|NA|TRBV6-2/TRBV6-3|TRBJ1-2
TGTGCCAGCAGTGATGGGACGCAAGTGGGAAACTATGGCTACACCTTC
CASSDGTQVGNYGYTF
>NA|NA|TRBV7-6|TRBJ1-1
TGTGCCAGCAGCTTAGATAAGGGGAACACTGAAGCTTTCTTT
CASSLDKGNTEAFF
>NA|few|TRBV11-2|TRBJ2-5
TGTGCCAGCAGCTTGAGGTTTCGAGAGACCCAGTACTTC
CASSLRFRETQYF
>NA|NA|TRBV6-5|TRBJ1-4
TGTGCCAGCAGTTCGCTGAGGAAACTGTTTTTT
CASSSLRKLFF
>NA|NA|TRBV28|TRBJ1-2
TGTGCCAGCACCTCCTTTCGGGGGAACTATGGCTACACCTTC
CASTSFRGNYGYTF
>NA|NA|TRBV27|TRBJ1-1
TGTGCCAGCAGTTTAGACCTTGGAGGGGAAGCTTTCTTT
CASSLDLGGEAFF
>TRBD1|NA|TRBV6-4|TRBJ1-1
TGTGCCAGCAGTGTGGGACAGGGGGTTGGTGAAGCTTTCTTT
CASSVGQGVGEAFF
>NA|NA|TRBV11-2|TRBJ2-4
TGTGCCAGCAGCTTAGATCGTGGGGGTCTAGCCAAAAACATTCAGTACTTC
CASSLDRGGLAKNIQYF
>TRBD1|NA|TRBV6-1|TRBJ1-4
TGTGCCAGCAGTGTCGGGCCCAGGGGGCCCAATGAAAAACTGTTTTTT
CASSVGPRGPNEKLFF
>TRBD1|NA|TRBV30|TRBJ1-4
TGTGCCTGGAGTGGACAGGGGATTGAAAAACTGTTTTTT
CAWSGQGIEKLFF
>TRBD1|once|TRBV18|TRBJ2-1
TGTGCCAGCTCGCAGGGACAGCACAACAATGAGCAGTTCTTC
CASSQGQHNNEQFF
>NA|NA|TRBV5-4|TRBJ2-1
TGTGCCAGCAGCTTGGGATCGAGGCGGCTAGCTGGCAATGAGCAGTTCTTC
CASSLGSRRLAGNEQFF
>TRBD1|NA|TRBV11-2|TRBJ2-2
TGTGCCAGCAGCTTCTTAGGACAGGGGGGAACCGGGGAGCTGTTTTTT
CASSFLGQGGTGELFF
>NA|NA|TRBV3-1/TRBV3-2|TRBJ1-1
TGTGCCAGCAGCCAAGGGACTTTAGCCCCTGAAGCTTTCTTT
CASSQGTLAPEAFF
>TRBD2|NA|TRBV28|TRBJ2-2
TGTGCCAGCAGTTCGGTAGCGGGAGTCTGGTACACCGGGGAGCTGTTTTTT
CASSSVAGVWYTGELFF
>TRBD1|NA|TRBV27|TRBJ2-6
TGTGCCAGCAGTTCGACAGGGGGGAGCTCTGGGACCAACGTCCTGACTTTC
CASSSTGGSSGTNVLTF
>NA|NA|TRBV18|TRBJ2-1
TGTGCCAGCTCACCACCGCCTAGCAGGTATGAGCAGTTCTTC
CASSPPPSRYEQFF
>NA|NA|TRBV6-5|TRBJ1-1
TGTGCCAGCAGACCACAGGTGGTGAACACTGAAGCTTTCTTT
CASRPQVVNTEAFF
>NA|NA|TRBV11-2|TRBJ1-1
TGTGCCAGCAGCTTACAGGGAGGAAACACTGAAGCTTTCTTT
CASSLQGGNTEAFF
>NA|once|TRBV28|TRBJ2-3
TGTGCCAGCAGTTCGCAAAGGGAGGTGGACACAGATACGCAGTATTTT
CASSSQREVDTDTQYF
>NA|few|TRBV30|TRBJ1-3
TGTGCAGAGGGGATACCCGGGGGAAACACCATATATTTT
CAEGIPGGNTIYF
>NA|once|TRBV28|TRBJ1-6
TGTGCCAGCACCCGGTTGGGGACAAGAGGGTCACCCCTCCACTTT
CASTRLGTRGSPLHF
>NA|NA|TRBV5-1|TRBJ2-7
TGCGCCAGCAGCTTGGGGCAGCCTCCTAACGAGCAGTACTTC
CASSLGQPPNEQYF
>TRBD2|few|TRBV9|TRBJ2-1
TGTGCCAGCAGCGTAGGAGCGGGAGAATTCGCTGAGCAGTTCTTC
CASSVGAGEFAEQFF
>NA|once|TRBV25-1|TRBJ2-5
TGTGCCAGCAGTGAAGCACGGGGTGTGGAAGAGACCCAGTACTTC
CASSEARGVEETQYF
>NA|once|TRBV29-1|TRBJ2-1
TGCGGCGGCTTCGGGACCTACAATGAGCAGTTCTTC
CGGFGTYNEQFF
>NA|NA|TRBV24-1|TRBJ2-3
TGTGCCACCAGTGACCCCAGGGGCCCCTTCACAGATACGCAGTATTTT
CATSDPRGPFTDTQYF
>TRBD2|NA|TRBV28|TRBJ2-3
TGTGCCAGCAGCCCGTCGGGGGGGGGCACAGATACGCAGTATTTT
CASSPSGGGTDTQYF
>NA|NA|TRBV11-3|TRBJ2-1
TGTGCCAGCAGCTTAGTCCCGGGTAAAGCTGTATTCTTC
CASSLVPGKAVFF
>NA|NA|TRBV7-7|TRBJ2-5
TGTGCTAGCAGCTTAGGGGGGTACCAAGAGACCCAGTACTTC
CASSLGGYQETQYF
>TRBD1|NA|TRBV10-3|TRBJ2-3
TGTGCCATCAGCTCTCCCGGGACAGGGGGCGGTGATACGCAGTATTTT
CAISSPGTGGGDTQYF
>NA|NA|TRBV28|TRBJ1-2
TGTGCCAGCAGTCCCAGTTTGGGGCAGGGATATGGCTACACCTTC
CASSPSLGQGYGYTF
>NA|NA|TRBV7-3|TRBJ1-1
TGTGCCAGCAGCTTAACAGGGACCACTGAAGCTTTCTTT
CASSLTGTTEAFF
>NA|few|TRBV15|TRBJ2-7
TGTGCCACCAGCAAAAGCCCAGGAGGGCGGGACGAGCAGTACTTC
CATSKSPGGRDEQYF
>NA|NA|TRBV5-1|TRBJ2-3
TGCGCCAGCAGCTTGAAAGATACGCAGTATTTT
CASSLKDTQYF
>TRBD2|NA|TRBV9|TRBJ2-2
TGTGCCAGCAGCGTTGGGACTAGCGGGCAACGTACCGGGGAGCTGTTTTTT
CASSVGTSGQRTGELFF
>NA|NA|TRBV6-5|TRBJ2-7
TGTGCCAGCAGTTCATCGAGCGGGGACAGGTACGAGCAGTACTTC
CASSSSSGDRYEQYF
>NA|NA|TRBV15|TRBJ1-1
TGTGCCACCAGCAGAGATCCGGCCCCGAACACTGAAGCTTTCTTT
CATSRDPAPNTEAFF
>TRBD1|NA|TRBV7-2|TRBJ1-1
TGTGCCAGCAGCCAGAGGGCCAGGGGGCTAGACACTGAAGCTTTCTTT
CASSQRARGLDTEAFF
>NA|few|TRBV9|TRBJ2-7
TGTGCCAGCAGCGTAGGTGGCAGCACCTACGAGCAGTACTTC
CASSVGGSTYEQYF
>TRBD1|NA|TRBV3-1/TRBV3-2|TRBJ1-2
TGTGCCAGCGGACAGGGATATGGCTACACCTTC
CASGQGYGYTF
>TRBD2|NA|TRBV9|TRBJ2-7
TGTGCCAGCAGCGTCGGGACTAGCCCTTCCCACGAGCAGTACTTC
CASSVGTSPSHEQYF
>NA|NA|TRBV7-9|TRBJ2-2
TGTGCCAGCAGCTTACGTCGCCTCGGAGGCACCGGGGAGCTGTTTTTT
CASSLRRLGGTGELFF
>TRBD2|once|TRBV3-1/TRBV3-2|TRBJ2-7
TGTGCCAGCAGCCCGCCGGGCATAGCGGGAGGGTACGAGCAGTACTTC
CASSPPGIAGGYEQYF
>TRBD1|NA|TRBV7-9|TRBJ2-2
TGTGCCAGCAGCATCCAGGGGGCGGCCACCGGGGAGCTGTTTTTT
CASSIQGAATGELFF